The present TCR beta chain was sequenced within a study of naive and memory T cell subsets. Four PCR rounds used nested alpha and beta constant region primers plus the SP2 primer. Reverse transcription of blood and skin TCR RNA was primed at alpha and beta constant regions. TCRdb reprocessed the UMI-ligation and nested PCR reads via MiXCR and lists one record per CDR3 protein. The table records under 35,000 distinct CDR3 sequences, under 8.5% of them present only once. In the case of this clonotype: What it binds is not known.

Treatment meaning: skin biopsy from PPD injection site in Mantoux-positive individual. TCR cDNA received a 3' ligated oligonucleotide that carried a UMI. Skin biopsies came from PPD injection sites in Mantoux-positive individuals. From germline, CDR1 is DFQATT and CDR2 SNEGSKA (reference sequence). The CDR3 totals 17 residues. Unmatched junction bases numbered 11, after V lost 2 bases and J lost 2 bases. Regarding the study as a whole: Higher TCR numbers at tuberculin sites reflect T cell infiltration, per interpretation. The RNA method is potentially sensitive to activation and differentiation changes.

This sample comprised skin, obtained from a tuberculin skin test site. The source of this sequence is an adult in good health. The chain combines TRBV20-1 with TRBJ2-3; 9 nucleotides align to TRBD2. The CDR3 DNA reads TGCAGTGCTAGAACCCCGGGGCTAGCGGGAATCACAGATACGCAGTATTTT. It specifies CSARTPGLAGITDTQYF.